This T cell receptor (beta chain) originates from a study of T cells in Graves' hyperthyroidism and ophthalmopathy. Turning to the study itself: Before treatment of any kind, peripheral blood was taken at initial diagnosis.

RNA transcripts yielded amplified TCR beta CDR3 regions. HTBI primers were the set used in a first-round RT-PCR of the TCR CDR3. MiXCR, applied by TCRdb to the multiplex PCR reads, yields one record per CDR3 protein. The repertoire consists of about 700,000 distinct CDR3 sequences, with 12% to 15% occurring once and the leading ten covering approximately 10%. This clonotype occurred many times. This CDR3 spans 20 amino acids. CDR1 is SGHTA and CDR2 is FQGNSA in the germline V gene. The ends were cut back, 3 bases at V and 4 bases at J, with 27 bases in the middle. The sample was blood. V gene TRBV7-2 combines with J gene TRBJ2-2, with D possibly being TRBD2 (6 bases). This TCR came from a woman under 30 with Graves' hyperthyroidism. CDR3: CASSFPYRRGGMKGTGELFF. In nucleotides, the CDR3 is TGTGCCAGCAGCTTCCCCTACAGGCGGGGCGGGATGAAAGGCACCGGGGAGCTGTTTTTT.